This TCR beta chain was documented in a study of CD8+ T cells in alopecia areata. The V and J ends lost 8 bases and 6 bases respectively, with 8 bases between them. The CDR3 is 12 residues long. CDR1 and CDR2 from the germline V gene are MNHEY and SVGAGI. Remarks on this clone: Its target is not known.

Indicated treatment: oral pan-JAK inhibitor, 5-10 mg twice daily. RNA was isolated and reverse transcribed to cDNA, the sequencing template. Clones were read by immunoSEQ multiplex PCR, and TCRdb kept only the in-frame ones, dropping some. This repertoire shows about 210,000 clones, around 66% found once; its top ten account for more than 3.5%. Overall study results and limits: Scalp clonality and expanded CD8+ clones among the top 100 were significantly decreased by tofacitinib.

Here the sequenced sample was CD4+ T cells sorted from blood, taken at week 4, from a patient treated with tofacitinib. This TCR derives from a human donor with alopecia areata. The rearrangement joins TRBV6-5 to TRBJ1-6; D gene uncertain. The CDR3 protein is CASGRFNSPLHF. In nucleotides, the CDR3 is TGTGCCAGCGGACGGTTTAATTCACCCCTCCACTTT.